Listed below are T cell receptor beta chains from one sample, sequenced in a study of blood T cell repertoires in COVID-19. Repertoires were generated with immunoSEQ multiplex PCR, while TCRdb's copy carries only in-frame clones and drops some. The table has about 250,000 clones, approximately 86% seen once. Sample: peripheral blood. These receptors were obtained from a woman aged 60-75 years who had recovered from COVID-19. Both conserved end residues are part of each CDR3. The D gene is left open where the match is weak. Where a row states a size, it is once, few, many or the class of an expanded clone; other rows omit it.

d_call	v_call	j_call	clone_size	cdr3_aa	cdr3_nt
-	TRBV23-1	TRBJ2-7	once	CASSLRLYEQYF	TGCGCCAGCAGTCTCCGACTCTACGAGCAGTACTTC
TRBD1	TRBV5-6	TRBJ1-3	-	CASRRGTEVRNTIYF	TGTGCCAGCAGACGTGGGACAGAAGTTCGAAACACCATATATTTT
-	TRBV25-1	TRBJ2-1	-	CASSEAQGYNEQFF	TGTGCCAGCAGTGAGGCCCAGGGCTACAATGAGCAGTTCTTC
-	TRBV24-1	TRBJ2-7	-	CATLLRAGEQYF	TGTGCCACTTTATTACGAGCTGGCGAGCAGTACTTC
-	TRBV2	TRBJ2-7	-	CASLVSFSYEQYF	TGTGCCAGCTTGGTTAGTTTTTCCTACGAGCAGTACTTC
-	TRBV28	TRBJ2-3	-	CASRGGDYTDTQYF	TGTGCCAGCAGGGGGGGAGACTACACAGATACGCAGTATTTT
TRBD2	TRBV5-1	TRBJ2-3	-	CASSLAGGRTDTQYF	TGCGCCAGCAGCTTGGCCGGGGGGAGGACAGATACGCAGTATTTT
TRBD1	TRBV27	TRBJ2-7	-	CASSSRQGQRKSYEQYF	TGTGCCAGCAGTTCCCGACAGGGCCAACGTAAATCCTACGAGCAGTACTTC
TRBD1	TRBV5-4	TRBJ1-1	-	CASYLSGTGGSEAFF	TGTGCCAGTTACCTGTCCGGGACAGGGGGTTCCGAAGCTTTCTTT
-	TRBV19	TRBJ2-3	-	CASSIKGLNTDTQYF	TGTGCCAGTAGTATCAAGGGGTTGAACACAGATACGCAGTATTTT
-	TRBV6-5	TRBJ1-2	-	CASRGQLGGYTF	TGTGCCAGCAGAGGACAGTTGGGTGGCTACACCTTC
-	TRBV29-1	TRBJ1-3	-	CSVGSRSGNTIYF	TGCAGCGTTGGTAGCCGGTCTGGAAACACCATATATTTT
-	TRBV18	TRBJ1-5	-	CASSEERIQPQHF	TGTGCCAGCTCAGAGGAGAGAATTCAGCCCCAGCATTTT
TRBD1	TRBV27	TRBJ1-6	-	CASRGQGNSPLHF	TGTGCCAGCAGGGGACAGGGGAACTCACCCCTCCACTTT
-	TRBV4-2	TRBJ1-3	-	CASSPARANSGNTIYF	TGTGCCAGCAGTCCGGCGAGAGCGAACTCTGGAAACACCATATATTTT
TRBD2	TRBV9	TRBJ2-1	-	CASSVSGGINEQFF	TGTGCCAGCAGCGTTAGCGGGGGGATTAATGAGCAGTTCTTC
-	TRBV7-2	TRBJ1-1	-	CASSLEGGRTEAFF	TGTGCCAGCAGCTTGGAAGGGGGTCGAACTGAAGCTTTCTTT
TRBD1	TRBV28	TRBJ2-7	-	CASSLAGTALYEQYF	TGTGCCAGCAGTTTAGCCGGGACAGCCTTGTACGAGCAGTACTTC
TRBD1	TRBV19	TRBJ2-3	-	CASSAVDRGSQYF	TGTGCCAGTAGCGCCGTAGACAGGGGATCTCAGTATTTT
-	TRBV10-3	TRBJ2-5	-	CAISVGTEETQYF	TGTGCCATCAGTGTGGGCACCGAAGAGACCCAGTACTTC
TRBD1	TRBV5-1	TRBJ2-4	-	CASSPGQGLTKNIQYF	TGCGCCAGCAGTCCGGGACAGGGGTTGACCAAAAACATTCAGTACTTC
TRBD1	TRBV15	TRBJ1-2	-	CATSPRQGAWGYTF	TGTGCCACCAGCCCCAGACAGGGGGCGTGGGGCTACACCTTC
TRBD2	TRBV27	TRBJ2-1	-	CASSFGGGAYNEQFF	TGTGCCAGCAGTTTCGGCGGGGGGGCCTACAATGAGCAGTTCTTC
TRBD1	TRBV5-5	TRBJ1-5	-	CASSLYGQGASQPQHF	TGTGCCAGCAGCTTGTACGGACAGGGGGCGAGTCAGCCCCAGCATTTT
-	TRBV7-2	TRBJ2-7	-	CASSLVWQGGYEQYF	TGTGCCAGCAGCTTAGTGTGGCAGGGGGGCTACGAGCAGTACTTC
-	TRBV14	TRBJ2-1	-	CASSQEQGLWGSGIDDEQFF	TGTGCCAGCAGCCAAGAGCAGGGGCTTTGGGGTTCGGGCATTGACGATGAGCAGTTCTTC
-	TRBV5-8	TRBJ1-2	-	CASSLFVGAYGYTF	TGTGCCAGCAGCTTGTTTGTGGGCGCGTACGGCTACACCTTC
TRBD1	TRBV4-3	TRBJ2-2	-	CASSQDLTLPGSGGGELFF	TGCGCCAGCAGCCAAGATCTTACCCTCCCGGGATCAGGGGGCGGGGAGCTGTTTTTT
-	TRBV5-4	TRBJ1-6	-	CASQIGQRDSPLHF	TGTGCCAGCCAAATCGGCCAGAGGGATTCACCCCTCCACTTT
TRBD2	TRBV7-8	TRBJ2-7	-	CASSLSAGGMFGYEQYF	TGTGCCAGCAGCTTATCGGCGGGGGGAATGTTTGGCTACGAGCAGTACTTC
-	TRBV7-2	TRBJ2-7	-	CASSSGGGTAPYEQYF	TGTGCCAGCAGCTCCGGGGGGGGGACAGCGCCCTACGAGCAGTACTTC
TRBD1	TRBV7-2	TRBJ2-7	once	CASSLIRQGAQEQYF	TGTGCCAGCAGCTTAATCCGGCAGGGGGCGCAAGAGCAGTACTTC
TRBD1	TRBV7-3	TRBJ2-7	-	CASSLIGGTSEQYF	TGTGCCAGCAGCTTAATAGGGGGCACCTCTGAGCAGTACTTC
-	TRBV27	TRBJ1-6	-	CASSFFLRGGDSPLHF	TGTGCCAGCAGTTTCTTTTTGAGGGGAGGGGATTCACCCCTCCACTTT
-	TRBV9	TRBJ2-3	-	CASSAGLSTDTQYF	TGTGCCAGCAGCGCGGGACTCAGCACAGATACGCAGTATTTT
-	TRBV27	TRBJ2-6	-	CASRSVGANVLTF	TGTGCCAGCCGTTCAGTGGGGGCCAACGTCCTGACTTTC
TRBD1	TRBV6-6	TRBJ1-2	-	CASSYATGVSNYGYTF	TGTGCCAGCAGTTACGCGACAGGGGTCTCTAACTATGGCTACACCTTC
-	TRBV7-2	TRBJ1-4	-	CASSSPRGGSEKLFF	TGTGCCAGCAGCTCTCCCCGGGGTGGTAGTGAAAAACTGTTTTTT
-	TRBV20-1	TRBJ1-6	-	CSASRGGRLNSPLHF	TGCAGTGCTAGTAGGGGAGGCCGCCTTAATTCACCCCTCCACTTT
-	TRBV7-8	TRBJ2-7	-	CASSPRAHSYEQYF	TGTGCCAGCAGCCCGCGAGCTCATTCCTACGAGCAGTACTTC
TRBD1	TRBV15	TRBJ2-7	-	CATSTRDRGIRSEQYF	TGTGCCACCAGTACCCGGGACAGGGGAATTCGGTCCGAGCAGTACTTC